The 2 T cell receptor beta chains given below trace back to one sample, sequenced in a study of blood T cell repertoires in COVID-19. The repertoire was sequenced with immunoSEQ multiplex PCR; TCRdb's copy has only in-frame clones and lacks some. The profile shows hundreds of thousands of clones, roughly nine tenths of them singletons. Input material: PBMCs or T cells enriched from blood (not recorded which). The receptors come from a woman aged 50 to 60 in a cohort exposed to, infected with or recovered from COVID-19 (not recorded which).

The chain combines TRBV11-1 with TRBJ2-1; TRBD2 is a possible D gene (7 bases). V gave up 6 bases and J gave up 7 bases, with 19 bases separating them. Germline CDR1 reads SGHAT; CDR2 reads FQDESV (reference sequence). The CDR3 sequence is 15 residues long. In DNA, the CDR3 is TGTGCCAGCAGGTGGAAGGGGGGGGCTTTGAATGAGCAGTTCTTC. This codes for CASRWKGGALNEQFF.

V usage is TRBV5-6 and J usage is TRBJ1-2; perhaps TRBD1 as D (6 bases). CDR3 length: 13 residues. Germline values: CDR1 SGHDT, CDR2 YYEEEE. Trimming stripped 4 bases from V and 2 bases from J, with 9 bases between. The CDR3 nucleotides are TGTGCCAGCAGCCCCAGGGGCAACTATGGCTACACCTTC. Translating gives CASSPRGNYGYTF. Drawing the rest from reference TRBV5-6 and TRBJ1-2, the complete variable domain is DAGVTQSPTHLIKTRGQQVTLRCSPKSGHDTVSWYQQALGQGPQFIFQYYEEEERQRGNFPDRFSGHQFPNYSSELNVNALLLGDSALYLCASSPRGNYGYTFGSGTRLTVV.